The entry below gives a single TCR beta chain sequence along with its context. There are many counts of this clonotype. Its antigen remains undetermined. It has no much larger one-base neighbor in the sample; base qualities were not kept. This record belongs to a study of T cells in Graves' hyperthyroidism and ophthalmopathy (dated by TCRdb to the late 2010s). Regarding the complete study: Peripheral blood was collected at initial diagnosis, before any treatment. The study also compared thyroid tissue and blood T-cell repertoires from five or six Graves' hyperthyroidism patients. A discovery cohort of about a hundred patients, fewer than 50 with Graves' ophthalmopathy and approximately 57 with stable Graves' hyperthyroidism, was used to find distinguishing TCR V-J signatures. Once sampling was done, hyperthyroidism patients were given methimazole at a starting dose of 30 mg daily, whereas ophthalmopathy patients were given high-dose intravenous methylprednisolone. TCR Vbeta CDR3 sequencing of 120 to 150 peripheral blood samples (43 ophthalmopathy, under 80 hyperthyroidism and about 17 progressor patients) is reported in the paper. Prospective prediction of ophthalmopathy was tested in an independent validation cohort consisting of some 18 hyperthyroidism patients and more than 15 patients who later progressed to ophthalmopathy. The roughly 94 discovery patients were randomly divided into training and test sets at a 7:3 ratio. On the study overall, not on this receptor specifically: In cross-validation, a model built on a 13 V-J signature told ophthalmopathy apart from stable hyperthyroidism with roughly 87% sensitivity and 81% to 82% specificity, and in testing the same model reached 80%/75%. Most expanded thyroid clonotypes (frequency above 0.001) were also detected in blood, a finding suggesting that blood repertoires may reflect thyroid immune responses. In validation, the model predicted progression to ophthalmopathy a median of 6.5 months before onset, with roughly 68% sensitivity and more than 72% specificity. Sample size was not statistically predetermined, and blinding of investigators to group allocation was not performed.

Ophthalmopathy patients had moderately to severely active disease, Clinical Activity Score of at least 3, NOSPECS grade of at least 4, and duration under 3 months. The study excluded patients with uncontrolled infections, other autoimmune diseases, pregnancy or lactation. Diagnoses were based on clinical symptoms, serum thyroxine and TRAb, thyroid ultrasound and orbital computed tomography. PBMCs were isolated from about 9 ml of fresh peripheral blood by Ficoll-Paque density gradient centrifugation. Total RNA was extracted with Trizol reagent, and quality was checked on an Agilent 2100 Bioanalyzer. The TCR beta CDR3 regions were amplified from RNA transcripts. The first round of RT-PCR for the TCR CDR3 was performed with the HTBI primer set and the Qiagen OneStep RT-PCR kit. A second multiplex PCR round built the libraries, followed by size selection and purification. Sequencing of the libraries was done on an Illumina HiSeq2000 using paired-end 100 bp reads. Processing in the source paper ran as follows. Raw data were processed with SOAPnuke, discarding reads with adapters, uncalled bases, mean Phred below 15, or no exact constant-primer or identifier match. COPE v1.2.5 was used to merge the high-quality paired reads, and each unique nucleotide sequence was defined as a clonotype. MiTCR v1.1 was used to align the clonotypes against IMGT TRBV, TRBD and TRBJ reference segments. The analysis included only V-J combinations with a frequency above 0.0001, which together covered around 99% of the repertoires. The TCS score was defined as F50 (clonal expansion) divided by E x V (chaos), with BLOSUM62-based TCRdist calculated between CDR3 peptides within each V-J. Welch's t-statistics and random forest reduced fewer than 600 V-J features to 13, which were used in a naive Bayes classifier (R e1071). The public reads were reprocessed in TCRdb via fastp at Q25 and MiXCR, keeping in-frame beta chains. Each entry merges the rows of one CDR3 protein and shows their most common DNA and genes. The V and J calls and clone size are TCRdb's, not the authors'. In all, the sample holds a few hundred thousand distinct CDR3 sequences, and around 20% of those were seen once. The top ten clones comprise roughly two fifths of the sample.

V is clipped by 2 bases and J by 6 bases, and the sequence between their germline boundaries is 8 bases long. Inclusive of the bounding cysteine and phenylalanine, the CDR3 is 12 residues long. Just the 36-base CDR3 DNA is kept, in frame starting at base 1. The germline V gene encodes CDR1 WSHSY and CDR2 SAAADI. This chain joins TRBV10-2 to TRBJ2-7, with the D gene too uncertain to name. This receptor was taken from a man in his late teens or twenties with Graves' ophthalmopathy. The sample was blood. The CDR3 protein: CASSEDVTEQYF. The bases read TGCGCCAGCAGTGAGGACGTAACCGAGCAGTACTTC.